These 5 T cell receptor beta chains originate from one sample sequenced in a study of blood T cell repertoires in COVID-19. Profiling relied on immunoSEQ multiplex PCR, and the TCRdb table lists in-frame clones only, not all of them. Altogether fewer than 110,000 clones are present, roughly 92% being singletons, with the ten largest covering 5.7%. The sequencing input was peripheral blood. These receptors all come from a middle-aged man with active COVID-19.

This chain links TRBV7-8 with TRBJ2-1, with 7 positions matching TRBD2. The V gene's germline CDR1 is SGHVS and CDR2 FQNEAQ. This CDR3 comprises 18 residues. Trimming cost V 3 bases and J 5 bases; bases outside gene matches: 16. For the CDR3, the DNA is TGTGCCAGCAGCTTCGGGACCCTCGGGCGGGAGTCAAACAATGAGCAGTTCTTC. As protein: CASSFGTLGRESNNEQFF.

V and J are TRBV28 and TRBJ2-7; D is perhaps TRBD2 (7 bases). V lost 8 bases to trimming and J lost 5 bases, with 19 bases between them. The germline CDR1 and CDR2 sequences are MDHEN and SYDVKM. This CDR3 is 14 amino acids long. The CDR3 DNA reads TGTGCCAGCTCCAGGGGAGGGGCGTCCGACGAGCAGTACTTC. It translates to CASSRGGASDEQYF.

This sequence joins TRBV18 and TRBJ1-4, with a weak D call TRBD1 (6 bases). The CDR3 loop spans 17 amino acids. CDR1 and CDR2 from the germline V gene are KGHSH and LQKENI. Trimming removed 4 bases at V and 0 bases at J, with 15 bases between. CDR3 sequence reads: CASSRETGTTTNEKLFF. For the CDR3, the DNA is TGTGCCAGCTCACGAGAGACCGGGACAACAACTAATGAAAAACTGTTTTTT.

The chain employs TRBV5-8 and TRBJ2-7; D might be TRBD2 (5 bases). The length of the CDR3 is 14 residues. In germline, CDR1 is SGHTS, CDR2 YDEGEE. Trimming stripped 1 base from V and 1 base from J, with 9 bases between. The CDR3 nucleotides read TGTGCCAGCAGCTTGACCAGGAGGTCCTACGAGCAGTACTTC. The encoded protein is CASSLTRRSYEQYF.

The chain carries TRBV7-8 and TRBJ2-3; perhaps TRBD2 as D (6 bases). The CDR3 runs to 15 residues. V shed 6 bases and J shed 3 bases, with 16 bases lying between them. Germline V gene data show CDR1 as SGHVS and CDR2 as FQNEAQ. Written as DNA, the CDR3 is TGTGCCAGCAGATGGGGGGAGATGGGTACAGATACGCAGTATTTT. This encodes CASRWGEMGTDTQYF.